This T cell receptor (beta chain) appears in the sequencing data of a study of a mutant IDH1 vaccine in newly diagnosed glioma. Turning to the study itself: Either 4-6 weeks after radiotherapy alone or alongside temozolomide, vaccination was begun. Week 47 marked visit V13, whereas week 35 marked visit V12. General study findings and limits: The study observed vaccine-induced immune responses in about 93% of patients.

As regards this clone: Its specificity is unknown.

Time point specified: week 47, end of study. One vaccine dose held 300 ug of mutant IDH1 20-mer peptide and came with topical imiquimod. In weeks 1, 3, 5, 7, 11, 15, 19 and 23, patients were immunized, eight times in all. Sequenced by immunoSEQ multiplex PCR; TCRdb stores in-frame clones only, minus some. Seen here are about 83,000 clones, more than 80% observed once, and the top ten hold 4% to 5.5%. CDR3 size: 13 residues. Trimming removed 1 base from V and 6 bases from J, with 6 bases in between. The germline V gene has CDR1 MNHNY and CDR2 SVGAGI (reference sequence). The input for sequencing was PBMCs, taken from a glioma patient whose treatment included an IDH1 peptide vaccine. This chain connects TRBV6-6 to TRBJ2-2, with no clear D. The sequence came from a man in his forties or fifties with glioma. The CDR3 region has the DNA TGTGCCAGCAGTTACTTGACCCCCGGGGAGCTGTTTTTT. Amino acids: CASSYLTPGELFF.